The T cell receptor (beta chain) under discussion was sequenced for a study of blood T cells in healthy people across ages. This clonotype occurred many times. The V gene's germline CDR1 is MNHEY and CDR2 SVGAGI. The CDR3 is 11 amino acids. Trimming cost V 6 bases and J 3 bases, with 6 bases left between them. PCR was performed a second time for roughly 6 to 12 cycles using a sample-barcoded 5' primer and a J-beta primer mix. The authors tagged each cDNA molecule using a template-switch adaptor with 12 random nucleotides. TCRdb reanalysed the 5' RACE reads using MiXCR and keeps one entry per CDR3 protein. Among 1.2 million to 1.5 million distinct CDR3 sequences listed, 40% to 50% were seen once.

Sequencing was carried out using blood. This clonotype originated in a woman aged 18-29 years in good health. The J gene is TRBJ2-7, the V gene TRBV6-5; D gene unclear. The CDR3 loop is CASRDGYEQYF. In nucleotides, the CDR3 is TGTGCCAGCAGGGACGGCTACGAGCAGTACTTC.